These 30 T cell receptor beta chains share one sample of origin, sequenced in a study of tumor and adjacent non-tumor tissue in lung cancer. A modified ARM-PCR protocol with three rounds of nested PCR amplified TCRbeta. TCRdb recomputed calls from the multiplex PCR reads with MiXCR, one row per CDR3 protein. Among tens of thousands of distinct CDR3 sequences listed, approximately 73% were seen once. RNA was extracted from bulk tissue without any cell sorting. Sequenced input: lung tumor tissue. These receptors all stem from a man aged 60-69 years with non-small cell lung cancer.

This clonotype was recorded at least ten times. This chain joins TRBV6-1 and TRBJ2-1; TRBD1 agrees at 7 bases. The V gene end was trimmed by 5 bases and the J gene end by 8 bases; junction bases not matched to a gene: 6. The CDR3 is 13 amino acids. The germline V gene has CDR1 MNHNS and CDR2 SASEGT. The CDR3 region is CASSKTGFDEQFF. The CDR3 DNA follows: TGTGCCAGCAGTAAGACAGGGTTCGATGAGCAGTTCTTC.

The rearrangement links TRBV24-1 to TRBJ2-1; D gene ambiguous. This CDR3 region has 15 residues. CDR1 and CDR2 from the germline V gene are KGHDR and SFDVKD. Trimming removed 4 bases at V and 0 bases at J, with 9 bases between. CDR3 in amino acids: CATSERWSSYNEQFF. The CDR3 DNA reads as TGTGCCACCAGTGAACGGTGGAGCTCCTACAATGAGCAGTTCTTC.

Points on this clonotype: A read error is likely, as this CDR3 ends without the conserved phenylalanine or tryptophan. Because the CDR3's place on the DNA is in doubt, the DNA is left out and the CDR3 is given as listed by TCRdb. The chain joins TRBV6-5 to TRBJ2-4; TRBD2 is the table's D call, not checked against the DNA. Termini included, the CDR3 measures 16 amino acids. Germline loops: CDR1 MNHEY, CDR2 SVGAGI. CDR3 region: CASRPRLAGRRHIQYL.

To note about this clonotype: A much larger clone lies a single base off, so this may be a read error. This sequence joins TRBV5-6 and TRBJ2-1, with D perhaps TRBD1 or TRBD2 (5 bases each). Germline-derived CDR1 and CDR2 are SGHDT and YYEEEE. This CDR3 contains 12 residues. CDR3 sequence reads: CASSWGYIEQFF. The CDR3 DNA reads as TGTGCCAGCAGCTGGGGGTACATTGAGCAGTTCTTC.

The chain has TRBV28 and TRBJ2-3, with D possibly called TRBD1 or TRBD2 (5 bases each). V lost 8 bases and J 7 bases, leaving 19 bases between the germline ends. The germline CDR1 and CDR2 sequences are MDHEN and SYDVKM. The length of the CDR3 is 14 residues. CDR3 coding DNA: TGTGCCAGCGGCCACCCTTTCGGGGCCCATACGCAGTATTTT. It is translated as CASGHPFGAHTQYF.

Concerning this clonotype: Germline and junction disagree at one end, which may indicate a read error. CDR3 nucleotide sequence: TGCGCCAGCAGTGAATTGAGAGACGATCAGTACTTC. It specifies CASSELRDDQYF. The genes are TRBV10-1 and TRBJ2-7, with no clear D. CDR1 WNHNN and CDR2 SYGVQD come from the germline V gene (reference sequence). This CDR3 has 12 amino acids.

A word on this clonotype: A junction boundary mismatches the germline segment, possibly from a read error. This chain connects TRBV6-5 to TRBJ1-1; tentative D call: TRBD1 (6 bases). CDR3 length: 15 residues. Germline CDR1 and CDR2: MNHEY and SVGAGI. CDR3 nucleotide sequence: TGTGCCACCAGTTACTCCCGCAGGGGTGGGGTTGAAACTTTCTTT. It specifies CATSYSRRGGVETFF.

The V gene is TRBV6-1, the J gene TRBJ1-6; D may be TRBD1 (5 bases). The germline V and J ends were trimmed by 0 bases and 4 bases, with 13 bases remaining between them. The CDR3 is 17 amino acids. The germline V gene has CDR1 MNHNS and CDR2 SASEGT. CDR3 amino acids: CASSEAGRGSYNSPLHF. CDR3 DNA: TGTGCCAGCAGTGAAGCGGGAAGGGGCTCATATAATTCACCCCTCCACTTT.

On this clonotype: One junction end does not reproduce the germline sequence, and a read error may be involved. The J gene is TRBJ2-1, the V gene TRBV11-1; 13 nucleotides match TRBD2. CDR1 and CDR2 from the germline V gene are SGHAT and FQDESV (reference sequence). This CDR3 has 16 amino acids. As DNA, the CDR3 is TGCGCCAGCAGCTCCCAGGGACTAGCGGGGAACAATGAGGAGTTCTTC. It yields the protein CASSSQGLAGNNEEFF.

In regard to this clonotype: One junction end does not reproduce the germline sequence, and a read error may be involved. This rearrangement joins TRBV6-5 to TRBJ2-7, with 10 bases identical to TRBD1. Germline CDR1 and CDR2: MNHEY and SVGAGI. This CDR3 region has 15 residues. The DNA for the CDR3 is TGTACCAGCAGTTACGGCGGGACAGGGGTGGCCGAGCAGTACTTC. It encodes CTSSYGGTGVAEQYF.

This chain uses TRBV5-1 with TRBJ2-3, with 12 bases that match TRBD2. Germline values: CDR1 SGHRS, CDR2 YFSETQ. The V and J ends lost 6 bases and 8 bases, in that order; junction bases with no gene match: 10. The CDR3 extends over 15 amino acids. The CDR3 sequence is CASNSLAGGVSTQYF. CDR3 nucleotides: TGCGCCAGCAACTCCCTAGCGGGAGGGGTAAGTACGCAGTATTTT. Supplemented by reference TRBV5-1 and TRBJ2-3, the full variable domain reads KAGVTQTPRYLIKTRGQQVTLSCSPISGHRSVSWYQQTPGQGLQFLFEYFSETQRNKGNFPGRFSGRQFSNSRSEMNVSTLELGDSALYLCASNSLAGGVSTQYFGPGTRLTVL.

Worth noting for this clonotype: One end of the junction is discordant with germline, which a read error may explain. The V gene is TRBV29-1, the J gene TRBJ2-3; D is tentatively TRBD1 or TRBD2 (5 bases each). The CDR3 spans 15 residues. Germline V gives CDR1 SQVTM, CDR2 ANQGSEA. The CDR3 DNA follows: TGCAGCGTTGAGTCCGGGGCGACTGGCTCAGATATGCAGTATTTT. Amino acids: CSVESGATGSDMQYF.

This clonotype came up a few times. Germline and junction disagree at one end, which may indicate a read error. The V call is TRBV6-2 or TRBV6-3, the J call TRBJ2-2, with D hard to call. The CDR3 sequence is 13 residues long. Looked up from germline, CDR1 is MNHEY and CDR2 is SVGEGT. CDR3 protein: CDSSYSYTGELFF. Written as DNA, the CDR3 is TGTGACAGCAGTTACTCTTACACAGGGGAGCTGTTTTTT.

This clonotype was detected ten times or more. V and J are TRBV12-3 or TRBV12-4 and TRBJ2-6; D tentatively fits TRBD1 or TRBD2 (5 bases each). This CDR3 has 16 residues. With 5 bases removed from V and 2 bases from J, the gap between germline ends came to 13 bases. CDR3 in DNA: TGTGCCAGCAGTGTCGGGACGACCACTGGGGCCAACGTCCTGACTTTC. Translating gives CASSVGTTTGANVLTF.

This sequence joins TRBV20-1 and TRBJ2-1, with 7 nucleotides matching TRBD2. The DNA end is a closer match to TRBJ2-7, so the J assignment may be wrong. Germline V CDR1 and CDR2: DFQATT, SNEGSKA (reference sequence). There are 15 residues in the CDR3. CDR3 nucleotide sequence: TGCAGTGTACAGAGCTCCACTAGCGCCGACAATGAGCAGTACTTC. Translating it yields CSVQSSTSADNEQYF.

Of note for this clonotype: A read error may explain this, as a much larger clone is one base away. The rearrangement links TRBV5-6 to TRBJ2-5; TRBD2 aligns across 10 bases. Germline CDR1 reads SGHDT; CDR2 reads YYEEEE. The CDR3 loop spans 16 amino acids. The J segment lost 3 bases and the V segment lost 1 base, leaving 6 bases of the junction unmatched. The CDR3 DNA reads TGTGCCAGCAGCTTGCAACTAGCGGGATTAGAAGAGACCCAGTACTTC. Protein sequence: CASSLQLAGLEETQYF.

With respect to this clonotype: The junction differs from germline at one of its ends, possibly a read error. This chain joins TRBV5-6 and TRBJ1-6, with D perhaps TRBD1 (5 bases). CDR3 size: 15 residues. Per the germline V gene, CDR1 is SGHDT and CDR2 is YYEEEE. The CDR3 region has the DNA TGTGCCAGCACCTTGAGGCAGGGAAATGGATCACCCTTCCACTTT. Translation gives CASTLRQGNGSPFHF.

As for this clonotype: A read error may account for a junction end that differs from germline. The chain's CDR3 is CSVYLAIERFF. CDR3 bases: TGCAGCGTTTACCTAGCCATTGAGCGGTTCTTC. This chain links TRBV29-1 with TRBJ2-1; D might be TRBD2 (5 bases). The CDR3 is made up of 11 amino acids. Germline V gene sequence: CDR1 SQVTM, CDR2 ANQGSEA.

The V gene is TRBV14, the J gene TRBJ1-3; no clear D gene. Germline loops: CDR1 SGHDN, CDR2 FVKESK. The CDR3 extends over 16 amino acids. The V end was cut by 4 bases, the J end by 0 bases, with 13 bases between. The CDR3 loop is CASSRENRSSGNTIYF. CDR3 nucleotides: TGTGCCAGCAGCCGAGAGAATCGGAGCTCTGGAAACACCATATATTTT.

In the case of this clonotype: Mismatch with germline at one junction end may stem from a read error. The V gene is TRBV5-5, the J gene TRBJ2-5; D is ambiguous. The CDR3 runs 14 residues. Germline CDR1 reads SGHKS; CDR2 reads YYEKEE (reference sequence). The CDR3 DNA is TGTGTCAGCAGCATAGGGTACGCTTGGGAGACCCAGTACTTC. It encodes CVSSIGYAWETQYF. Full variable domain (missing parts from reference TRBV5-5 and TRBJ2-5): DAGVTQSPTHLIKTRGQQVTLRCSPISGHKSVSWYQQVLGQGPQFIFQYYEKEERGRGNFPDRFSARQFPNYSSELNVNALLLGDSALYLCVSSIGYAWETQYFGPGTRLLVL.

This clonotype has a handful of counts. At one of its ends the junction is not consistent with the germline gene, which may arise from a read error. The genes are TRBV11-3 and TRBJ2-3; D remains unclear. Germline lookup yields CDR1 SGHNT and CDR2 YENEEA. CDR3 length: 12 residues. The CDR3 nucleotides read TGTGCCATCAGCTTCCACACAGATACGCGGTATTTT. Amino acid sequence: CAISFHTDTRYF.

The V and J genes are TRBV20-1 and TRBJ2-1; possible D gene TRBD2, 6 bases. CDR1 DFQATT and CDR2 SNEGSKA come from the germline V gene (reference sequence). This CDR3 is 14 amino acids long. The V and J ends lost 2 bases and 13 bases respectively, with 21 bases between them. The CDR3 DNA is TGCAGTGCTAGACTATCGGGAGATGGCAATCATCAGTTCTTC. Translating gives CSARLSGDGNHQFF.

The sample holds a few counts of this clonotype. Its ends do not fully match the called genes, so a read error is possible. The chain is built from TRBV29-1 and TRBJ2-7; perhaps TRBD2 as D (6 bases). The CDR3 runs to 14 residues. The germline CDR1 and CDR2 sequences are SQVTM and ANQGSEA. CDR3 in amino acids: CSVESSGRPYAQYF. In DNA form, the CDR3 reads TGCAGCGTTGAGTCCAGCGGGCGACCCTACGCGCAGTACTTC.

As for this clonotype: One end of the junction does not line up with germline, which may come from a read error. This chain links TRBV20-1 with TRBJ1-5, with TRBD2 as a possible D gene (6 bases). Judging by the DNA end, TRBJ2-3 fits better; the J call may be wrong. CDR3 length equals 13 residues. Germline CDR1 is DFQATT and CDR2 is SNEGSKA (reference sequence). CDR3 DNA sequence: TGTATTGCTCAGGCGGGGACGGAACAGCCCCAGTATTTT. Protein product: CIAQAGTEQPQYF.

Of note for this clonotype: Given the absence of the conserved phenylalanine or tryptophan at the CDR3 end, a read error is likely. Because the CDR3's place on the DNA is in doubt, the DNA is left out and the CDR3 is given as listed by TCRdb. The CDR3: CSEWRTDTRYY. The genes are TRBV20-1 and TRBJ2-3. Germline CDR1 reads DFQATT; CDR2 reads SNEGSKA (reference sequence). The CDR3 length is 11 residues, termini included.

In its sample, this clonotype was seen many times. It may be a read error: a sequence one base away is much more abundant. The rearrangement uses TRBV6-6 and TRBJ1-2, with D possibly TRBD1 on 6 matching bases. This CDR3 is 12 amino acids long. Germline V gene data show CDR1 as MNHNY and CDR2 as SVGAGI (reference sequence). DNA of the CDR3: TGTGTCACGGGGGGGGCCTTCTATGGCTACACCTTC. Its translation is CVTGGAFYGYTF.

This clonotype was counted many times. The chain combines TRBV29-1 with TRBJ2-1, with 11 bases aligning to TRBD2. V was clipped by 4 bases and J by 7 bases; unmatched bases: 3. This CDR3 has 13 amino acids. From germline, CDR1 is SQVTM and CDR2 ANQGSEA. As DNA, the CDR3 is TGCAGCGTTGGGCCTAGCGGGAGGAATGAGCAGTTCTTC. It specifies CSVGPSGRNEQFF.

This clonotype was seen just once. An end of the junction differs from the germline gene, which may be a read error. This chain joins TRBV6-5 and TRBJ1-1; perhaps TRBD1 as D (6 bases). Germline V lookup: CDR1 MNHEY, CDR2 SVGAGI. There are 15 residues in the CDR3. The CDR3 loop reads CASSYPRRGEAEAFF. In nucleotides, the CDR3 is TGTGCCAGTAGTTACCCCCGCAGGGGTGAGGCTGAAGCTTTCTTT.

The chain uses TRBV10-3 and TRBJ2-3; tentatively, D is TRBD1 (5 bases). Trimming took 4 bases from V and 8 from J, leaving 13 bases between them. From germline, CDR1 is ENHRY and CDR2 SYGVKD. CDR3 length: 13 amino acids. The CDR3 coding sequence is TGTGCCATCAGTGGAGTGGGGCCAGGTACGCAGTATTTT. It specifies CAISGVGPGTQYF.

Concerning this clonotype: The conserved closing phenylalanine or tryptophan is absent in this CDR3, likely reflecting a read error. The limits of the CDR3 on the DNA are not certain, so only TCRdb's listed CDR3 is given. This chain uses TRBV10-2 with TRBJ2-1. The CDR3 adds up to 12 amino acids, both ends counted. The V gene's germline CDR1 is WSHSY and CDR2 SAAADI. The CDR3 sequence: CASSEIAFEQIY.